Reported below is one T cell receptor (beta chain). Its antigen remains unidentified. These data are taken from a study of cytomegalovirus exposure and HLA in healthy donors. Regarding the study as a whole: Rarity marked most TCR sequences, yet some public TCRs occurred in many donors.

This CDR3 has 14 residues. Profiling relied on immunoSEQ multiplex PCR, and the TCRdb table lists in-frame clones only, not all of them. This sample has 59,000 or so clones, with 89% found just once. This sequence joins TRBV12-2 and TRBJ1-4. TRBV12-2 is labeled a pseudogene. Source material: PBMCs. The clonotype was recovered from a woman between 18 and 29 years old in good health and CMV-seronegative. The chain's CDR3 is CASRLWGEGGKLFF. The CDR3 bases are TGTGCAAGTCGCTTATGGGGGGAGGGAGGGAAACTGTTTTTT.